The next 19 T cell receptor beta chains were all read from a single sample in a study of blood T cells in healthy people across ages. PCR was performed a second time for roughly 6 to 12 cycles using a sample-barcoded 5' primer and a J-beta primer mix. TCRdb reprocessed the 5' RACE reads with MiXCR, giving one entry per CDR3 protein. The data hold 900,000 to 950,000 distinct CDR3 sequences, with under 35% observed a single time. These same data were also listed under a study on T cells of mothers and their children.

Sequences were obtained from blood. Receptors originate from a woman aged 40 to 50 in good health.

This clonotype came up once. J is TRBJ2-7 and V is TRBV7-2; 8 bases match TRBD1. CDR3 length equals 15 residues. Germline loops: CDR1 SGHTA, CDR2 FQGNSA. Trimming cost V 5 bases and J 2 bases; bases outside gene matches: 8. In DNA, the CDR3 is TGTGCCAGCAGCCCCAAGGGGGGACAGGCCTACGAGCAGTACTTC. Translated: CASSPKGGQAYEQYF. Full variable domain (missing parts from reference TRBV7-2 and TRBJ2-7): GAGVSQSPSNKVTEKGKDVELRCDPISGHTALYWYRQSLGQGLEFLIYFQGNSAPDKSGLPSDRFSAERTGGSVSTLTIQRTQQEDSAVYLCASSPKGGQAYEQYFGPGTRLTVT.

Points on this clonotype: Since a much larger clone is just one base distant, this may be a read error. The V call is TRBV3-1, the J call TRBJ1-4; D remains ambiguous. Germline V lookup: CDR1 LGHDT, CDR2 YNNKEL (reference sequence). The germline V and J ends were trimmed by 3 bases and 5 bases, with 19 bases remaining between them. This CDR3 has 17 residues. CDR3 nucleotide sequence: TGTGCCAGCAGCCAGGATACCGGGATACATCTCAATGAAAAACTGTTTTTT. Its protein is CASSQDTGIHLNEKLFF.

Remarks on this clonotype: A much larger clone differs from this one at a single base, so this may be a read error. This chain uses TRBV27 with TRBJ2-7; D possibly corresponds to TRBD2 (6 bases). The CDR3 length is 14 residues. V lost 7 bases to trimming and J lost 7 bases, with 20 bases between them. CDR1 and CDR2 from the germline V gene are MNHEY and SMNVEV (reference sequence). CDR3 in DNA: TGTGCCAGCATGATGGTAGCGGACCGCAATGAGCAGTACTTC. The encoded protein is CASMMVADRNEQYF.

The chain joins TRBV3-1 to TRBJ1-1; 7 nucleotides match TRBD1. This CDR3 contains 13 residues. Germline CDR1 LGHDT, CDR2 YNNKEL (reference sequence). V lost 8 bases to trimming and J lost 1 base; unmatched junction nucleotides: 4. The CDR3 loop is CASRTGPNTEAFF. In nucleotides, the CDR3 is TGTGCCAGCCGGACAGGCCCGAACACTGAAGCTTTCTTT.

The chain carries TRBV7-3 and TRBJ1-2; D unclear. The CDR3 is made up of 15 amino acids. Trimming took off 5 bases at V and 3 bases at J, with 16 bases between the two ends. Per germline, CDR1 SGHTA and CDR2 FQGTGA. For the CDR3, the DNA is TGTGCCAGCAGCCCCTTTCTTTTTGGAGACTATGGCTACACCTTC. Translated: CASSPFLFGDYGYTF.

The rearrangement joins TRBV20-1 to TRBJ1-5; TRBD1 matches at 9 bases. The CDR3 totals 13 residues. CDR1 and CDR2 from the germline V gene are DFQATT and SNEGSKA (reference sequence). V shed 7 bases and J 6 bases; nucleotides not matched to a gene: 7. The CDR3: CSVKGQGSQPQHF. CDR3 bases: TGCAGTGTGAAGGGACAGGGAAGTCAGCCCCAGCATTTT.

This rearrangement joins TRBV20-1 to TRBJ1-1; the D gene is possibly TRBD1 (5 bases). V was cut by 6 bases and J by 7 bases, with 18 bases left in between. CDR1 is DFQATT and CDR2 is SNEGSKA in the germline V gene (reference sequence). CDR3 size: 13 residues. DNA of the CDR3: TGCAGTGCCCGCATGGGGGGGTACCTTGAAGCTTTCTTT. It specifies CSARMGGYLEAFF.

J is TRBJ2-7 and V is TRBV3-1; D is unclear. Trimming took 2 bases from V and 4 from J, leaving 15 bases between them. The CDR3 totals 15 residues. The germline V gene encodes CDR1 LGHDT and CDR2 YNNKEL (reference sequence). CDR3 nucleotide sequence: TGTGCCAGCAGCCAAACGCGACTGGCGAGATACGAGCAGTACTTC. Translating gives CASSQTRLARYEQYF.

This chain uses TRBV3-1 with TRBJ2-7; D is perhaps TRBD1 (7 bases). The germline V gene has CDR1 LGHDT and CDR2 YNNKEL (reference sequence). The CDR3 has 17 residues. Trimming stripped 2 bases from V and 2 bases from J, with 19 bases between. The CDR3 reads CASSQPQKQGRPYEQYF. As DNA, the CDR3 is TGTGCCAGCAGCCAACCCCAGAAACAGGGGAGGCCCTACGAGCAGTACTTC.

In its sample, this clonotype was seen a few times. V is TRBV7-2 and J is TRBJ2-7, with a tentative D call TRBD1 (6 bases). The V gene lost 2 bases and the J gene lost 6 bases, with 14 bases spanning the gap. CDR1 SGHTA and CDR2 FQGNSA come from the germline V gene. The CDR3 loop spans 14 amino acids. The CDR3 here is CASSLRGGPGEQYF. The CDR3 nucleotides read TGTGCCAGCAGCTTACGAGGGGGTCCAGGCGAGCAGTACTTC. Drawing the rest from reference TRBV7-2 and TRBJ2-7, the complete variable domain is GAGVSQSPSNKVTEKGKDVELRCDPISGHTALYWYRQSLGQGLEFLIYFQGNSAPDKSGLPSDRFSAERTGGSVSTLTIQRTQQEDSAVYLCASSLRGGPGEQYFGPGTRLTVT.

In DNA form, the CDR3 reads TGTGCCAGCAGCAAAGGGACAGGGGGGGATGGCTACACCTTC. Translation: CASSKGTGGDGYTF. This sequence joins TRBV5-4 and TRBJ1-2; TRBD1 matches 11 bases. The CDR3 has 14 amino acids. Looked up from germline, CDR1 is SGHNT and CDR2 is YYREEE (reference sequence). V shed 4 bases and J 6 bases; nucleotides not matched to a gene: 5.

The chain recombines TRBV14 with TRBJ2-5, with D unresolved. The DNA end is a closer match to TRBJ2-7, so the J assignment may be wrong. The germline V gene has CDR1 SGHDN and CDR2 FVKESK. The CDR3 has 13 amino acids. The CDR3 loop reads CASSQDNRHEQYF. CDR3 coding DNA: TGTGCCAGCAGCCAAGATAATAGGCACGAGCAGTACTTC.

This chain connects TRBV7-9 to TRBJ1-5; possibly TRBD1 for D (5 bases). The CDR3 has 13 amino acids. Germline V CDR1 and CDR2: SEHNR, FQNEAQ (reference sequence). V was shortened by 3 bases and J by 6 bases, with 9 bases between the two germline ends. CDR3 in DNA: TGTGCCAGCAGCTTCGAGGGGATTCAGCCCCAGCATTTT. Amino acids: CASSFEGIQPQHF. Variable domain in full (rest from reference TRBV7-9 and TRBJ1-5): DTGVSQNPRHKITKRGQNVTFRCDPISEHNRLYWYRQTLGQGPEFLTYFQNEAQLEKSRLLSDRFSAERPKGSFSTLEIQRTEQGDSAMYLCASSFEGIQPQHFGDGTRLSIL.

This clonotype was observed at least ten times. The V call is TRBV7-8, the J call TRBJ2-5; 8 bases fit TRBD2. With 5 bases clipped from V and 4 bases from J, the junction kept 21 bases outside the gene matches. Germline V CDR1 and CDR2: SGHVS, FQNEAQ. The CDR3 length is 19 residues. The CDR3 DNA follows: TGTGCCAGCAGCCGCCGGACCCCTTTCGGGGGGGGGCTGGGAGAGACCCAGTACTTC. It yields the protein CASSRRTPFGGGLGETQYF.

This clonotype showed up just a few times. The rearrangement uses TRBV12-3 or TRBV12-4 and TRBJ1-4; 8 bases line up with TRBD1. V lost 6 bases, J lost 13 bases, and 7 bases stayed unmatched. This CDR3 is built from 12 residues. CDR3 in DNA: TGTGCCAGCAGCACCTTAGGGACAGGACTGTTTTTT. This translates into CASSTLGTGLFF.

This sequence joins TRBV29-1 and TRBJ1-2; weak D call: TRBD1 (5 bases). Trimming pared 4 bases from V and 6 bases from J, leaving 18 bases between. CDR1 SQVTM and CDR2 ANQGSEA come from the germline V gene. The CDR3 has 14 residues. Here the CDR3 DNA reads TGCAGCGTTGGGGAAGACAGCGTCCCGAATGGCTACACCTTC. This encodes CSVGEDSVPNGYTF.

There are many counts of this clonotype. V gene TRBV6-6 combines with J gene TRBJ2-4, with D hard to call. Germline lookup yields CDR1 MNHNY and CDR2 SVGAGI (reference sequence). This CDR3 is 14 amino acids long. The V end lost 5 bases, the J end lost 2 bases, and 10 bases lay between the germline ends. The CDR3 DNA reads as TGTGCCAGCAGTCTTCCGGTCCCCAAAAACATTCAGTACTTC. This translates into CASSLPVPKNIQYF.

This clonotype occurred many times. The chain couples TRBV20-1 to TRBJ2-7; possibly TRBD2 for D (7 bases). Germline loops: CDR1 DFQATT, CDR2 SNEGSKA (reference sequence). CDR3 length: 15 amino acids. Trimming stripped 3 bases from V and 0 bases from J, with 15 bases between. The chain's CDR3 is CSASLGRGHSYEQYF. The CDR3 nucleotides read TGCAGTGCTAGTTTGGGGCGGGGGCACTCCTACGAGCAGTACTTC.

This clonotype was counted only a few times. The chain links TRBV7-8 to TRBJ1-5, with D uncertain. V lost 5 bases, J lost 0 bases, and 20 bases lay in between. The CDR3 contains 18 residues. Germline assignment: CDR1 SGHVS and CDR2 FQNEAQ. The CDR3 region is CASSPSARVAFSNQPQHF. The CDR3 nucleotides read TGTGCCAGCAGCCCATCTGCCCGGGTAGCTTTTAGCAATCAGCCCCAGCATTTT.